This is a list of T cell receptor beta chains from one sample in a study of tumor-infiltrating lymphocytes in primary liver carcinoma. TCRdb recomputed calls from the multiplex PCR reads with MiXCR, one row per CDR3 protein. Here the sample spans approximately 92,000 distinct CDR3 sequences, around two thirds being singletons. Sample: liver tumor tissue from sampling region 5. The receptors were sampled from a woman aged 55-70 years with primary liver carcinoma and hepatitis B virus infection. Each CDR3 is given with its conserved first and last residue. A D gene is named only where the DNA matches it firmly. The size field is filled for only some rows; it gives once, few, many or a size class.

V gene	CDR3 length	J gene	D gene	clone size	CDR3 protein	CDR3 DNA
TRBV12-3/TRBV12-4	13	TRBJ2-7	NA	NA	CASSLDQGSDYYF	TGTGCCAGCAGTTTAGACCAGGGATCCGATTACTACTTC
TRBV29-1	13	TRBJ2-2	TRBD1	NA	CSARTGETGELFF	TGCAGCGCTCGAACAGGGGAGACCGGGGAGCTGTTTTTT
TRBV6-5	15	TRBJ2-1	TRBD1	NA	CGSSLQGQLYKEQFF	TGTGGCAGCAGTTTACAGGGACAGTTATACAAAGAGCAGTTCTTC
TRBV14	14	TRBJ2-3	NA	NA	CVSSHRGLNQPQYF	TGTGTCAGCAGCCATAGGGGTTTGAATCAGCCCCAGTATTTT
TRBV6-6	14	TRBJ2-7	NA	NA	CDSNTGKGVGERYF	TGTGACAGCAATACAGGGAAAGGGGTCGGCGAGCGGTACTTC
TRBV28	13	TRBJ2-2	NA	many	CASRWTGTGELFF	TGTGCCAGCAGATGGACGGGCACCGGGGAGCTGTTTTTT
TRBV29-1	13	TRBJ2-7	NA	many	CSVEAVGSYEQYF	TGCAGCGTTGAAGCGGTAGGATCCTACGAGCAGTACTTC
TRBV29-1	16	TRBJ2-1	NA	NA	CSVHPPVDDTRNEQFF	TGCAGCGTTCACCCTCCAGTGGATGATACGAGGAATGAGCAGTTCTTC
TRBV11-2	14	TRBJ2-3	NA	few	CAGSFAGDRDTQYF	TGTGCCGGCAGCTTTGCGGGGGACAGAGATACGCAGTATTTT
TRBV12-3/TRBV12-4	15	TRBJ1-2	NA	many	CASSPRVEEVYGYTF	TGTGCCAGCAGCCCGAGGGTGGAGGAGGTCTATGGCTACACCTTC
TRBV11-2	16	TRBJ2-3	NA	NA	CASSQALVGRTDAQYF	TGTGCCAGCAGCCAGGCCCTGGTGGGGAGAACAGATGCGCAGTATTTT
TRBV6-1	13	TRBJ1-5	NA	NA	CASSVRENQSQHF	TGTGCCAGCAGTGTAAGGGAGAATCAGTCCCAGCATTTC
TRBV4-1	15	TRBJ1-2	NA	NA	CASSDRTDSNYGNTF	TGCGCAAGCAGCGACCGGACAGATTCTAACTATGGCAACACCTTC
TRBV11-3	20	TRBJ2-2	TRBD1	NA	CASSLDYIGTGASNAGELFF	TGTGCCAGCAGCTTAGATTACATCGGGACAGGGGCCTCGAACGCCGGGGAGCTGTTTTTT
TRBV4-1	15	TRBJ2-1	NA	NA	CASSQADRWRNEQFF	TGCGCCAGCAGCCAAGCAGATAGGTGGCGGAATGAGCAGTTCTTC
TRBV4-2	12	TRBJ2-1	NA	NA	CVSSQGASQQFF	TGTGTCAGCAGCCAAGGGGCTAGTCAGCAGTTCTTC
TRBV11-2	17	TRBJ2-3	NA	NA	CASSLGVRREGRNTQYF	TGTGCCAGCAGCTTAGGGGTTCGAAGGGAAGGCAGAAATACGCAGTATTTT
TRBV11-2	14	TRBJ2-1	NA	NA	CASTQRNVRNDQFF	TGTGCCAGCACCCAGAGGAACGTCCGCAATGATCAGTTCTTC
TRBV29-1	12	TRBJ2-7	NA	NA	CSVRAASYEQYF	TGCAGCGTTAGGGCAGCATCCTACGAGCAGTACTTC
TRBV7-3	14	TRBJ2-1	TRBD1	NA	CTSSRQGLANEQFF	TGTACAAGCAGCCGACAGGGCCTCGCCAATGAGCAGTTCTTC
TRBV4-2	15	TRBJ2-3	NA	NA	CASSQEEEDSDTQYF	TGTGCCAGCAGCCAAGAGGAGGAGGACTCAGATACGCAGTATTTT
TRBV28	15	TRBJ2-6	NA	NA	CASTTPLSGVNVLTF	TGTGCCAGCACGACACCGCTCTCTGGGGTCAACGTCCTGACTTTC
TRBV6-4	15	TRBJ2-2	TRBD2	few	CASSDSLAGPGELFF	TGTGCCAGCAGTGACTCCCTAGCGGGACCCGGGGAGCTGTTTTTT
TRBV7-9	16	TRBJ2-3	NA	few	CAGSGKDILGTDTQYF	TGTGCCGGCAGCGGAAAGGACATATTGGGCACAGATACGCAGTATTTT
TRBV11-3	14	TRBJ2-3	NA	NA	CSSSLRGSIDTQYF	TGTAGCAGCAGCTTGCGGGGAAGCATAGATACGCAGTATTTT
TRBV28	13	TRBJ2-7	NA	few	CATDDRISYEQYF	TGTGCCACCGACGACCGGATCTCCTACGAGCAGTACTTC
TRBV2	15	TRBJ2-1	NA	NA	CASRVNRGGYNEQFF	TGTGCCAGCAGGGTAAACAGGGGGGGGTACAATGAGCAGTTCTTC
TRBV7-9	12	TRBJ2-4	TRBD2	NA	CASSRGGNIQYF	TGCGCCAGCAGTCGCGGGGGGAACATTCAGTACTTC
TRBV28	12	TRBJ2-7	NA	many	CASSQGSYEQYF	TGTGCCAGCAGTCAGGGGTCCTACGAGCAGTACTTC
TRBV5-5	17	TRBJ2-4	TRBD2	NA	CASSSLAGAGAKNIQYF	TGTGCCAGCAGTTCACTAGCGGGAGCCGGGGCCAAAAACATTCAGTACTTC
TRBV5-1	14	TRBJ1-2	TRBD1	NA	CASSFGTGTGGYTF	TGCGCCAGCAGCTTTGGGACAGGGACCGGCGGCTACACCTTC
TRBV7-9	14	TRBJ2-1	NA	NA	CASSSSSRYNEQFF	TGTGCCAGCAGTTCTTCTAGCCGCTACAATGAGCAGTTCTTC
TRBV11-2	13	TRBJ2-7	NA	NA	CASSIESNAEQYF	TGTGCCAGTAGCATAGAGAGTAATGCGGAACAGTACTTC
TRBV13	14	TRBJ2-7	NA	NA	CASMKNTEVDEQYF	TGTGCCAGCATGAAGAATACGGAAGTAGACGAGCAGTACTTC
TRBV11-2	13	TRBJ1-1	NA	NA	CISSLLGNTEAFF	TGTATCAGCAGCTTACTCGGGAACACTGAAGCTTTCTTT
TRBV5-4	17	TRBJ2-6	NA	many	CASRRGNIGSGANVLTF	TGTGCCAGCAGGAGGGGTAACATAGGCTCTGGGGCCAACGTCCTGACTTTC
TRBV11-2	14	TRBJ2-3	NA	NA	CASSRLGGTVTQYF	TGTGCCAGTAGCCGGCTGGGCGGCACAGTTACGCAGTATTTT
TRBV21-1	12	TRBJ2-5	NA	NA	CARYGYQETQYF	TGTGCCAGATATGGGTACCAAGAGACACAGTACTTC
TRBV29-1	11	TRBJ2-7	NA	NA	CRVEYNYEQYF	TGCAGAGTTGAATACAACTATGAGCAGTACTTC
TRBV20-1	13	TRBJ2-4	NA	NA	CSPDGGAKNIQYF	TGCAGTCCCGATGGGGGAGCCAAAAACATTCAGTACTTC
TRBV6-1	14	TRBJ1-6	NA	NA	CAGSDSWGYSPLHF	TGTGCCGGCAGTGACTCTTGGGGATACTCACCCCTCCACTTT
TRBV27	13	TRBJ1-5	NA	NA	CASSLTGLQPQHF	TGTGCCAGCAGTTTAACAGGGCTTCAGCCCCAGCATTTT
TRBV28	15	TRBJ2-5	NA	many	CASSLQQQGQETQYF	TGTGCCAGCAGTCTCCAACAACAGGGACAAGAGACCCAGTACTTC
TRBV12-3/TRBV12-4	12	TRBJ1-2	TRBD1	NA	CASGPTGRGYIF	TGTGCCAGCGGTCCGACAGGGAGAGGCTACATCTTC
TRBV12-3/TRBV12-4	12	TRBJ2-2	NA	NA	CDSRDGDGELFF	TGTGACAGTAGAGACGGGGACGGGGAGCTGTTTTTT
TRBV18	18	TRBJ2-3	TRBD1	few	CASSPRQGLSYDTDTQYF	TGTGCCAGCTCACCACGACAGGGATTGAGTTACGACACAGATACGCAGTATTTT